A single count supports the clone carrying this TCR beta chain. Its antigen is not identified. Trimming cost V 1 base and J 1 base, with 13 bases left between them. This CDR3 comprises 16 residues. The germline gives CDR1 SGHVS, CDR2 FQNEAQ. After more than 8 days in culture, the CD4+ T cells were isolated. The study found no prior SARS-CoV-2 infection in the vaccine recipients, who tested negative for nucleocapsid antibodies. This entry belongs to a study of vaccination effects on CD4 cells after COVID-19. Study details: They grew some 1.9 million PBMC in each well, adding 10 IU/ml IL-2 and about 9.9 ug/ml peptides.

Some clones are missing from TCRdb's copy, which holds only in-frame ones; the method was immunoSEQ multiplex PCR. The table has under 40,000 clones, roughly two thirds seen once. Study conclusions and caveats: Researchers report that only 1 of 255 vaccine-induced clones in healthy vaccinees cross-reacted with common cold coronaviruses.

This clonotype originated in a human donor who received a COVID-19 vaccine. V usage is TRBV7-8 and J usage is TRBJ2-5; perhaps TRBD2 as D (6 bases). The source was CD4+ T cells from PBMCs cultured without peptide, collected before COVID-19 vaccination. The CDR3 nucleotides read TGTGCCAGCAGCTTAGGGGGGGTAGTGGGCCAAGAGACCCAGTACTTC. Its translation is CASSLGGVVGQETQYF.